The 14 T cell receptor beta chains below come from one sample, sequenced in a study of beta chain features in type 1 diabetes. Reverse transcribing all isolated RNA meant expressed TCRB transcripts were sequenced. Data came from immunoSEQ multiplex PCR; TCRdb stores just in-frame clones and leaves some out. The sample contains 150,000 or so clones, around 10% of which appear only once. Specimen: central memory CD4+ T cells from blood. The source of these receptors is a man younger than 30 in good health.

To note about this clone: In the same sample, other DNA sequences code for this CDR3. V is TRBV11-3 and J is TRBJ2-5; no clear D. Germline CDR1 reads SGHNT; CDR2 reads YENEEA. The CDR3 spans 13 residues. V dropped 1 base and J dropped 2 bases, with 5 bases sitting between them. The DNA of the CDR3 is TGTGCCAGCAGCTTAGGAGGACAAGAGACCCAGTACTTC. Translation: CASSLGGQETQYF.

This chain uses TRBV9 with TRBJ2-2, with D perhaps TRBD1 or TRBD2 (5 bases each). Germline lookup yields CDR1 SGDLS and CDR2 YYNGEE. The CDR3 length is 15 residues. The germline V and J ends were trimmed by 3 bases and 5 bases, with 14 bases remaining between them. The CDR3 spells CASSAPGRGTGELFF. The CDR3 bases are TGTGCCAGCAGCGCCCCGGGGCGAGGGACCGGGGAGCTGTTTTTT.

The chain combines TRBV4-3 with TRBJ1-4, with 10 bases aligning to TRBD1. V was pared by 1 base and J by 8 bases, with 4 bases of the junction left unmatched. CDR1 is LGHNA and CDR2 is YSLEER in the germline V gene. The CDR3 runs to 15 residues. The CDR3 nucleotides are TGCGCCAGCAGCCAAGCCGGGACAGGGGTCGAAAAACTGTTTTTT. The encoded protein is CASSQAGTGVEKLFF.

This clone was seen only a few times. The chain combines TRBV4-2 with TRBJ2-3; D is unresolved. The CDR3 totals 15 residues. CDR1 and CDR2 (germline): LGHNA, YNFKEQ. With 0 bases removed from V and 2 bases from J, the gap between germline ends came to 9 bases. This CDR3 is CASSQDSDHTDTQYF. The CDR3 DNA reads TGTGCCAGCAGCCAAGATTCCGATCACACAGATACGCAGTATTTT.

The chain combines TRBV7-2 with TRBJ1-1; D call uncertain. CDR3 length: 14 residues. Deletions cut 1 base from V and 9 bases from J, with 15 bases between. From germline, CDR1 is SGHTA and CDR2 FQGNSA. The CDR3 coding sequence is TGTGCCAGCAGCTTAGGAGGGTCAAAGACGAAAGCTTTCTTT. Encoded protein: CASSLGGSKTKAFF.

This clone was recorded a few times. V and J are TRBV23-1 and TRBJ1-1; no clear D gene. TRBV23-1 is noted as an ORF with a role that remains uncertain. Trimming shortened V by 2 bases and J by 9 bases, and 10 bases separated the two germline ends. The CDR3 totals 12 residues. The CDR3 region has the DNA TGCGCCAGCAGTCAAAGAGACCCTAAAGCTTTCTTT. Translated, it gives CASSQRDPKAFF.

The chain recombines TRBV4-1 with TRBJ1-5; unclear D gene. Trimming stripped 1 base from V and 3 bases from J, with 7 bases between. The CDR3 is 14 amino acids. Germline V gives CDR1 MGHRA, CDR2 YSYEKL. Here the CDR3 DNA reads TGCGCCAGCAGCCAAGGTCCCGCCAATCAGCCCCAGCATTTT. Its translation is CASSQGPANQPQHF.

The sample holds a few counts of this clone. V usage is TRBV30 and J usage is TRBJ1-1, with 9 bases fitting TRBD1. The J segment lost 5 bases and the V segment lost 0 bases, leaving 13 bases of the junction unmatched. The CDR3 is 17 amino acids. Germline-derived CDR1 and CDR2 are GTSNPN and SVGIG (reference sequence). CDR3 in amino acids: CAWSVGTGSLRGTEAFF. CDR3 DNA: TGTGCCTGGAGTGTGGGGACAGGGTCGTTAAGGGGGACTGAAGCTTTCTTT.

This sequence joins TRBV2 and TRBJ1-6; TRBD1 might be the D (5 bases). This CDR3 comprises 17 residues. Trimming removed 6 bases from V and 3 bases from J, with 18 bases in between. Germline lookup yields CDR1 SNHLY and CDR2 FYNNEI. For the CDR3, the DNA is TGTGCCAGCAGAGAGCCCTCGTTGACAGTCTATAATTCACCCCTCCACTTT. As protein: CASREPSLTVYNSPLHF.

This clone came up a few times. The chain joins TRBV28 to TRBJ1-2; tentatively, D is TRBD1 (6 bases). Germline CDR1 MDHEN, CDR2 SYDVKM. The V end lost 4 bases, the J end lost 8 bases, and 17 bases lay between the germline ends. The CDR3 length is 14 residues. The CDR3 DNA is TGTGCCAGCAGTTCGGGAGGACAGATCGAGGGCTACACCTTC. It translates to CASSSGGQIEGYTF.

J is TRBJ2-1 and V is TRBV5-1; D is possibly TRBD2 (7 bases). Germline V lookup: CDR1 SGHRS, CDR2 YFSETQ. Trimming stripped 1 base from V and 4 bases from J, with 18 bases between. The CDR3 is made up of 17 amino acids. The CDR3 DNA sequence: TGCGCCAGCAGCTTGTACGGAGGGGGAGGGGTTTACAATGAGCAGTTCTTC. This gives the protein CASSLYGGGGVYNEQFF.

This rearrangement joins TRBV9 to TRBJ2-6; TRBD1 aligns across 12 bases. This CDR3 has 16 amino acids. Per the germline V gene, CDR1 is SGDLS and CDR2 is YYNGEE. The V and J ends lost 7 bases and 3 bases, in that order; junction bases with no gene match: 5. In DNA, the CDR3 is TGTGCCAGCGCGGGACAGGGGGCGTTTGGGGCCAACGTCCTGACTTTC. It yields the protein CASAGQGAFGANVLTF.

The CDR3 reads CASSLETNTQYF. DNA for the CDR3: TGTGCCAGCAGCTTAGAAACGAATACGCAGTATTTT. The chain employs TRBV11-2 and TRBJ2-3; D unresolved. This CDR3 has 12 residues. The V gene lost 0 bases and the J gene lost 7 bases, with 5 bases spanning the gap. Germline V gene sequence: CDR1 SGHAT, CDR2 FQNNGV.

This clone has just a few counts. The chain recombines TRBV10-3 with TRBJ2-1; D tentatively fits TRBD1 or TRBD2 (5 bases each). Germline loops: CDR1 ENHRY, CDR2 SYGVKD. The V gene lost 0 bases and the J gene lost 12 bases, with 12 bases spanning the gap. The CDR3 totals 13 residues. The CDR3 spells CAISESRAQGQFF. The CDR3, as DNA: TGTGCCATCAGTGAGTCGAGGGCCCAGGGGCAGTTCTTC.